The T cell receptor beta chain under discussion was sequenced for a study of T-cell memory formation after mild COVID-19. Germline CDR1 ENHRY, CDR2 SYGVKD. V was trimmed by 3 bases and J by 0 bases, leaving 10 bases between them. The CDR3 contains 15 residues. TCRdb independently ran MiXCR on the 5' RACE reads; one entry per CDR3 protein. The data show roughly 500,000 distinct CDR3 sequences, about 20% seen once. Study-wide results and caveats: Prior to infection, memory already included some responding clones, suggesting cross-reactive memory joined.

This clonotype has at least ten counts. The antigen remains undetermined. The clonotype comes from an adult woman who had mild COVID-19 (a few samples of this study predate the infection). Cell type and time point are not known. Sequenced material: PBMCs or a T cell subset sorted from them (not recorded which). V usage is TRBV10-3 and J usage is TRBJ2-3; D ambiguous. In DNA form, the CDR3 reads TGTGCCATCAGTGATAAACCGACAAGCACAGATACGCAGTATTTT. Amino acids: CAISDKPTSTDTQYF.